The present TCR beta chain was sequenced within a study of T cells expressing NK-cell markers. Study-wide context: CD3+CD56+NKG2C+, CD3+CD56+NKG2C- and CD3+CD56-NKG2C+ T cells, once sorted, supplied the TCR beta repertoires. The eight sequenced donors comprised seven who were HCMV-seropositive and one who was seronegative.

Study-wide results and caveats: Dominance of the CD3+CD56-NKG2C+ fraction by these clonotypes also held in several donors. As a fraction of CD8+ T cells, dominant NKG2C+ clonotypes reached roughly 1.0-7.0% in six donors.

The CDR3 spans 18 residues. CDR1 is KGHSH and CDR2 is LQKENI in the germline V gene. TCRdb re-called the 5' RACE reads and gives one entry per CDR3 protein, without DNA. This sample contains 400,000 to 450,000 distinct CDR3 sequences. Note on this clonotype: Its antigen is not identified.

The chain is built from TRBV18 and TRBJ1-5; TCRdb's D call of TRBD1 is untestable without DNA. Sequences were obtained from blood T cells: a sorted CD56 or NKG2C T cell subset, CD4+ or CD8+ T cells, or bulk PBMC T cells (not recorded which). The receptor was isolated from a woman between 18 and 69 years old in good health. CDR3 residues: CASSPRRSGTDDNQPQHF.